This T cell receptor beta chain derives from a study of cytomegalovirus exposure and HLA in healthy donors. Study observations and caveats: Further analysis, carried out later, found HLA-associated TCR beta chains more clonally expanded than equally common other chains. CMV antigen specificity of a few CMV-associated chains was confirmed in vitro. For cytomegalovirus status, the classifier reportedly gave diagnoses with high specificity and sensitivity.

A remark on this clone: Its target is unknown.

Researchers ran the PCR with 60 Vbeta and 13 Jbeta primers. Sequencing was performed with immunoSEQ multiplex PCR; in TCRdb, only in-frame clones are kept and a portion is missing. This sample yields over 150,000 clones, of which around four fifths are seen a single time; over 0.95% belongs to the top ten. Germline V gene data show CDR1 as SGDLS and CDR2 as YYNGEE. Trimming cost V 0 bases and J 1 base, with 16 bases left between them. The CDR3 length is 17 residues. The material sequenced was PBMCs. This TCR derives from a woman aged 50 to 60 in good health and CMV-seronegative. The chain recombines TRBV9 with TRBJ1-1; D is ambiguous. For the CDR3, the DNA is TGTGCCAGCAGCGTAGGCATTCTTGGAGAAAAGAACACTGAAGCTTTCTTT. This encodes CASSVGILGEKNTEAFF.